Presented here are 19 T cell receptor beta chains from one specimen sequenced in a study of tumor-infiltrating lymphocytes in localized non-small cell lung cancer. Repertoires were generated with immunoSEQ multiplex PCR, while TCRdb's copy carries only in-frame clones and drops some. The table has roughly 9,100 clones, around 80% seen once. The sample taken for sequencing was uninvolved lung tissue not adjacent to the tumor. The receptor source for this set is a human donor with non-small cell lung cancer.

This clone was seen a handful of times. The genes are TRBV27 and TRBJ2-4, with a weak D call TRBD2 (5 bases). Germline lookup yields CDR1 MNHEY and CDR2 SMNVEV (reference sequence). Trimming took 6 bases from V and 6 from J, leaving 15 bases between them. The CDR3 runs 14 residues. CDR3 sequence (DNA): TGTGCCAGCAGCCCAACTAGTTTCGGAAACATTCAGTACTTC. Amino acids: CASSPTSFGNIQYF.

The CDR3: CASSLGTFTDTQYF. In DNA, the CDR3 is TGTGCCAGCAGCTTAGGGACTTTCACAGATACGCAGTATTTT. J is TRBJ2-3 and V is TRBV7-3; weak D call: TRBD2 (6 bases). The V and J ends lost 2 bases and 2 bases respectively, with 8 bases between them. This CDR3 comprises 14 residues. Germline CDR1 is SGHTA and CDR2 is FQGTGA. Drawing the rest from reference TRBV7-3 and TRBJ2-3, the complete variable domain is GAGVSQTPSNKVTEKGKYVELRCDPISGHTALYWYRQSLGQGPEFLIYFQGTGAADDSGLPNDRFFAVRPEGSVSTLKIQRTERGDSAVYLCASSLGTFTDTQYFGPGTRLTVL.

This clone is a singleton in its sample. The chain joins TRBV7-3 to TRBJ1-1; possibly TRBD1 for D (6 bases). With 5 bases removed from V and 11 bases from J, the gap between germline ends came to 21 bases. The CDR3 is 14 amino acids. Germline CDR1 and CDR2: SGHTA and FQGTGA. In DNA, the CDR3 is TGTGCCAGCAGCCGAGGGGGTGGGACAAATCGGGCTTTCTTT. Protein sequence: CASSRGGGTNRAFF.

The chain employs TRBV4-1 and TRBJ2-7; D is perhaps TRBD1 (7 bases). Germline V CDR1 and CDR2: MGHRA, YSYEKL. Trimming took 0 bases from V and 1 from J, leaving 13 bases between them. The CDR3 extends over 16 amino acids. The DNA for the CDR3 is TGCGCCAGCAGCCAAGATATGCCAGGGGGGTCCTACGAGCAGTACTTC. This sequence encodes CASSQDMPGGSYEQYF.

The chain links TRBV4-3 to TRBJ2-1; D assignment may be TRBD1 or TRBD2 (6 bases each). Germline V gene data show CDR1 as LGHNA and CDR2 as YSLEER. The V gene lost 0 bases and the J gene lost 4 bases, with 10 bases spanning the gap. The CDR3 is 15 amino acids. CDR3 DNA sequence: TGCGCCAGCAGCCAAGATGAGGGGGGTTACAATGAGCAGTTCTTC. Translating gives CASSQDEGGYNEQFF.

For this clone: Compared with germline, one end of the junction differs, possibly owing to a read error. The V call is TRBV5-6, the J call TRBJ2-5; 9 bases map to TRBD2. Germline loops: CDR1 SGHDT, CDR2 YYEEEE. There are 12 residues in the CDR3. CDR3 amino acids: CASSAALAGPDF. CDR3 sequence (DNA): TGTGCCAGCAGCGCTGCCCTAGCGGGACCTGACTTC.

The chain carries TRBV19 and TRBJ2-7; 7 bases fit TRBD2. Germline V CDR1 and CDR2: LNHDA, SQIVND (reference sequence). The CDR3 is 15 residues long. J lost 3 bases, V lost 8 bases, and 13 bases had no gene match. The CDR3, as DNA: TGTGCCAGTTCTCGGGGGGAAGATACCGACTACGAGCAGTACTTC. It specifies CASSRGEDTDYEQYF.

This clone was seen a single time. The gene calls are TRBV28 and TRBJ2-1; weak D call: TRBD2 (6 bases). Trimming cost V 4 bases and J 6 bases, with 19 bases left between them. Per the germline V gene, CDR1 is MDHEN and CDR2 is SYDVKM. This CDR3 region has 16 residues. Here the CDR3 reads CASSSLADPRGNEQFF. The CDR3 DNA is TGTGCCAGCAGTTCCTTAGCGGACCCCCGGGGCAATGAGCAGTTCTTC.

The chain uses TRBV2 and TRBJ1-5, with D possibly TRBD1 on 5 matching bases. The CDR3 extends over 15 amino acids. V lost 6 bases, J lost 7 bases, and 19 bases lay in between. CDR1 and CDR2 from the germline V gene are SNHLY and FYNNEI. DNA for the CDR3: TGTGCCAGCAGACCGGGGGACTCCCCCAGGCAGCCCCAGCATTTT. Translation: CASRPGDSPRQPQHF.

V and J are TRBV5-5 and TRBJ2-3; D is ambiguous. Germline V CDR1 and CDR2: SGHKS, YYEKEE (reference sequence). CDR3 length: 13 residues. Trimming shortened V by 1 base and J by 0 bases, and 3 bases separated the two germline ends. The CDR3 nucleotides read TGTGCCAGCAGCTTGCCCAGCACAGATACGCAGTATTTT. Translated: CASSLPSTDTQYF.

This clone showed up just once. CDR3 sequence reads: CASSQQGGGSNQPQHF. The DNA of the CDR3 is TGTGCCAGCAGTCAACAGGGAGGGGGAAGCAATCAGCCCCAGCATTTT. The rearrangement uses TRBV27 and TRBJ1-5, with D perhaps matching TRBD1 (6 bases). This CDR3 has 16 residues. Trimming took 5 bases from V and 1 from J, leaving 15 bases between them. Germline assignment: CDR1 MNHEY and CDR2 SMNVEV (reference sequence).

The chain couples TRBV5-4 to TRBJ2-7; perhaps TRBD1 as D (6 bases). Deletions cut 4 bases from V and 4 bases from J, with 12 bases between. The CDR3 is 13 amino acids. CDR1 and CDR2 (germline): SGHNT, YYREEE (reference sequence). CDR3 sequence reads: CASSPARGYEQYF. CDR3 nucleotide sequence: TGTGCCAGCAGCCCCGCCAGGGGTTACGAGCAGTACTTC. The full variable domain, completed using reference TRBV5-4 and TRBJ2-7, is ETGVTQSPTHLIKTRGQQVTLRCSSQSGHNTVSWYQQALGQGPQFIFQYYREEENGRGNFPPRFSGLQFPNYSSELNVNALELDDSALYLCASSPARGYEQYFGPGTRLTVT.

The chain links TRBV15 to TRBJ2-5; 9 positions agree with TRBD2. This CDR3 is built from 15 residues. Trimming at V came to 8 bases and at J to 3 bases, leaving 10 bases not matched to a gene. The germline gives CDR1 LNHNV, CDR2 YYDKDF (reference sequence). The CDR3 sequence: CATQPLTSGKETQYF. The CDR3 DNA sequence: TGTGCCACCCAGCCCTTGACTAGCGGAAAAGAGACCCAGTACTTC.

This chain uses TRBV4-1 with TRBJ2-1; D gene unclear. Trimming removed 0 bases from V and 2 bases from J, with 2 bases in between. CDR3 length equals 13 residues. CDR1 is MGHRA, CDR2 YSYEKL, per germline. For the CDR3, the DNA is TGCGCCAGCAGCCAAGACCCCTACAATGAGCAGTTCTTC. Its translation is CASSQDPYNEQFF.

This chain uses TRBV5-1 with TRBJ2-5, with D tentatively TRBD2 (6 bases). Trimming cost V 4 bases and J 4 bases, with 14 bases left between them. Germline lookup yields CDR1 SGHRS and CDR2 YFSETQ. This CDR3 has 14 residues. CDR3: CASSMGGRGETQYF. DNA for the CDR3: TGCGCCAGCAGCATGGGGGGAAGGGGAGAGACCCAGTACTTC.

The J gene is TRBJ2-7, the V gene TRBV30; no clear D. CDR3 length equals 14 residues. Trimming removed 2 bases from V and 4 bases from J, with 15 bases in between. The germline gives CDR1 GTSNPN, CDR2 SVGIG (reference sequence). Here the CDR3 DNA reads TGTGCCTGGAGTCCTACACAAGTCCATTACGAGCAGTACTTC. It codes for CAWSPTQVHYEQYF.

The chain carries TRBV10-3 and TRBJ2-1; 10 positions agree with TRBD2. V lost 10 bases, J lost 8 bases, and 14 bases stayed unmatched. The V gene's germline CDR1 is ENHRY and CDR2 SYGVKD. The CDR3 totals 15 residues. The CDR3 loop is CASRLLAGETDEQFF. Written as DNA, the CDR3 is TGTGCCAGCAGGCTTCTAGCGGGAGAAACCGATGAGCAGTTCTTC.

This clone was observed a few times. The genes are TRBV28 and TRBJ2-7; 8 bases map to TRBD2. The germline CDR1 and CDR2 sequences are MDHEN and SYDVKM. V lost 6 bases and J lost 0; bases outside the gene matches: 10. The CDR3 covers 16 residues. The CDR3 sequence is CASSRSSGIHSYEQYF. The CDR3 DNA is TGTGCCAGCAGCCGGAGTAGCGGGATACACTCCTACGAGCAGTACTTC.

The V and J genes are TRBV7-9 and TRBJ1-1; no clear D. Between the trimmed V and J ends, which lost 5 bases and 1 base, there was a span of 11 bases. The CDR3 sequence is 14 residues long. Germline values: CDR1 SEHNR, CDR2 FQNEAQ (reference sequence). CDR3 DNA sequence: TGTGCCAGCAGCCCAACCCGACAGAACACTGAAGCTTTCTTT. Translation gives CASSPTRQNTEAFF.